This T cell receptor (beta chain) was sequenced during a study of cytomegalovirus exposure and HLA in healthy donors. Researchers ran the PCR with 60 Vbeta and 13 Jbeta primers. Here immunoSEQ multiplex PCR was the method, and the copy in TCRdb shows in-frame clones only, minus some. The sample has 100,000 to 150,000 clones. The V gene end was trimmed by 6 bases and the J gene end by 3 bases; junction bases not matched to a gene: 11. The V gene's germline CDR1 is SNHLY and CDR2 FYNNEI. The CDR3 is 17 residues long. V usage is TRBV2 and J usage is TRBJ2-6; 7 bases are shared with TRBD1. The sequence was collected from a woman in her thirties or forties in good health and CMV-seropositive. Material: PBMCs. Here the CDR3 DNA reads TGTGCCAGCAGCCGGGACAGAGGTTCTTTTGGGGCCAACGTCCTGACTTTC. This codes for CASSRDRGSFGANVLTF.